A single TCR beta chain is shown here with its context. Its specificity is not known. Noted time point: patch test 3, about 24 weeks after DPC sensitization. The treatment is: therapeutic diphenylcyclopropenone sensitization with weekly scalp DPC. These data come from a study of human T cells and chemical hapten exposure. As for the study in general: The study patch tested 0.01% DPC on the upper back and read results at 6 days. Study-wide results and limits: High-frequency TCRs, those above 1 in 1000, stayed the same after DPC sensitization.

Original methodology: From around 20,000 to 690,000 TCRs were found per sample, with a median of 95,638. Using its own MiXCR run on the RACE reads, TCRdb lists one record per CDR3 protein. TCRdb assigned the V and J calls; the authors' analysis was not used. Of 150,000 to 200,000 distinct CDR3 sequences in the sample, under 30% were seen once. This CDR3 contains 18 residues. The ends lost 5 bases at V and 0 bases at J; junction bases unmatched: 13. The germline V gene has CDR1 SGHRS and CDR2 YFSETQ. V gene TRBV5-1 combines with J gene TRBJ1-4; 7 bases line up with TRBD1. The receptor's source is a woman in her forties with alopecia areata. Some clones in this sample may be carry-over from other donors' samples. The sample was whole blood, taken in connection with sensitization to the hapten diphenylcyclopropenone (DPC). This CDR3 reads CASRSGTAPSTTNEKLFF. The CDR3 nucleotides read TGCGCCAGCAGGTCCGGGACAGCTCCCTCCACAACTAATGAAAAACTGTTTTTT.